Shown below are 8 T cell receptor beta chains from a single sample sequenced in a study of blood T cell repertoires in COVID-19. Profiling relied on immunoSEQ multiplex PCR, and the TCRdb table lists in-frame clones only, not all of them. The sample includes around 250,000 clones, around 88% of them seen just once. The sequenced sample consisted of peripheral blood. These TCRs come from a man older than 75 with acute or convalescent COVID-19.

The chain recombines TRBV20-1 with TRBJ2-5; 7 bases align to TRBD1. The junction had 7 bases not matched to a gene; V was cut back by 3 bases and J by 3 bases. The CDR3 has 14 amino acids. CDR1 is DFQATT and CDR2 is SNEGSKA in the germline V gene (reference sequence). CDR3 sequence reads: CSASLDRTEETQYF. Written as DNA, the CDR3 is TGCAGTGCTAGTCTGGACAGGACCGAAGAGACCCAGTACTTC.

The chain couples TRBV29-1 to TRBJ2-3; no clear D gene. The germline V gene encodes CDR1 SQVTM and CDR2 ANQGSEA. The CDR3 has 12 amino acids. Deletions cut 6 bases from V and 1 base from J, with 8 bases between. The CDR3 spells CSVDKGTDTQYF. CDR3 in DNA: TGCAGCGTCGACAAAGGCACAGATACGCAGTATTTT.

The V gene is TRBV5-4, the J gene TRBJ2-1; D gene unclear. The CDR3 is made up of 14 amino acids. Trimming cost V 0 bases and J 4 bases, with 8 bases left between them. CDR1 SGHNT and CDR2 YYREEE come from the germline V gene (reference sequence). CDR3 nucleotides: TGTGCCAGCAGCTTGGTTGAAGCGTACAATGAGCAGTTCTTC. Protein: CASSLVEAYNEQFF. The whole variable domain, filled in from reference TRBV5-4 and TRBJ2-1, reads ETGVTQSPTHLIKTRGQQVTLRCSSQSGHNTVSWYQQALGQGPQFIFQYYREEENGRGNFPPRFSGLQFPNYSSELNVNALELDDSALYLCASSLVEAYNEQFFGPGTRLTVL.

This clone was counted once. J is TRBJ1-4 and V is TRBV6-6, with a tentative D call TRBD1 (5 bases). The germline gives CDR1 MNHNY, CDR2 SVGAGI (reference sequence). The CDR3 is 16 residues long. With 7 bases removed from V and 1 base from J, the gap between germline ends came to 16 bases. The CDR3 is CASIKSGTGTNEKLFF. The CDR3 DNA reads as TGTGCCAGCATCAAATCGGGTACAGGAACTAATGAAAAACTGTTTTTT.

The chain is built from TRBV18 and TRBJ1-2; no firm D call. CDR3 length equals 13 residues. CDR1 KGHSH and CDR2 LQKENI come from the germline V gene. V was shortened by 3 bases and J by 8 bases, with 13 bases between the two germline ends. This chain's CDR3 is CASSPRLSSGYTF. CDR3 nucleotides: TGTGCCAGCTCACCCAGGCTTAGTTCGGGCTACACCTTC. The whole variable domain, remainder taken from reference TRBV18 and TRBJ1-2, is NAGVMQNPRHLVRRRGQEARLRCSPMKGHSHVYWYRQLPEEGLKFMVYLQKENIIDESGMPKERFSAEFPKEGPSILRIQQVVRGDSAAYFCASSPRLSSGYTFGSGTRLTVV.

V gene TRBV28 combines with J gene TRBJ2-5; perhaps TRBD1 as D (7 bases). This CDR3 is 15 amino acids long. CDR1 and CDR2 from the germline V gene are MDHEN and SYDVKM. Trimming removed 7 bases at V and 9 bases at J, with 24 bases between. The CDR3 coding sequence is TGTGCCAGCACCTTAGGGGGGACAGTTTTTCTGTCCCAGTACTTC. Translating it yields CASTLGGTVFLSQYF.

V usage is TRBV5-1 and J usage is TRBJ2-2, with D uncertain. The germline CDR1 and CDR2 sequences are SGHRS and YFSETQ. The CDR3 covers 13 residues. V was pared by 7 bases and J by 2 bases, with 9 bases between. CDR3 loop: CASGESNTGELFF. DNA of the CDR3: TGCGCCAGCGGTGAAAGCAACACCGGGGAGCTGTTTTTT.

The V gene is TRBV3-1 (or the pseudogene TRBV3-2), the J gene TRBJ1-6; D is undetermined. Trimming pared 5 bases from V and 0 bases from J, leaving 14 bases between. CDR3 length: 17 residues. Germline values: CDR1 LGHDT, CDR2 YNNKEL (reference sequence). The CDR3 DNA sequence: TGTGCCAGCAGCTCCCTCGGTCCCGCCTCCTATAATTCACCCCTCCACTTT. This encodes CASSSLGPASYNSPLHF.